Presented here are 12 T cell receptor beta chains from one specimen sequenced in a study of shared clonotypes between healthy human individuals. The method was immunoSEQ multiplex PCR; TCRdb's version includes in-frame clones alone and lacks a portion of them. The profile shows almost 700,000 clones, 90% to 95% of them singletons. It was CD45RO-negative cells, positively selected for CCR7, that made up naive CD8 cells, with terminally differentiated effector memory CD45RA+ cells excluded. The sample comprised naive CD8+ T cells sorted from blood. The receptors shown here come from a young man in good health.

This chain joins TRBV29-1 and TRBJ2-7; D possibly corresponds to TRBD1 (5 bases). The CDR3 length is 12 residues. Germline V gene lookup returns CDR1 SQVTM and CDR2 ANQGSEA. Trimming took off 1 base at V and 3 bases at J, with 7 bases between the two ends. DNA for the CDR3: TGCAGCGTTGAAGCAGGGAACTACGAGCAGTACTTC. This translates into CSVEAGNYEQYF.

CDR3 sequence (DNA): TGCGCCAGCAGCTCGCCGGGGGAGGACTATGGCTACACCTTC. Protein product: CASSSPGEDYGYTF. The rearrangement joins TRBV5-1 to TRBJ1-2, with D possibly being TRBD1 (5 bases). Germline CDR1 reads SGHRS; CDR2 reads YFSETQ. The CDR3 spans 14 residues. With 3 bases removed from V and 3 bases from J, the gap between germline ends came to 12 bases. Complete variable domain (other parts from reference TRBV5-1 and TRBJ1-2): KAGVTQTPRYLIKTRGQQVTLSCSPISGHRSVSWYQQTPGQGLQFLFEYFSETQRNKGNFPGRFSGRQFSNSRSEMNVSTLELGDSALYLCASSSPGEDYGYTFGSGTRLTVV.

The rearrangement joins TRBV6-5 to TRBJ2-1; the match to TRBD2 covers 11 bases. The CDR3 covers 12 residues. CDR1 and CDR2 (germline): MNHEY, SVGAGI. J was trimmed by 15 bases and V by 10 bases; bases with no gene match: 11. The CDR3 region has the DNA TGTGCCATCTCGCTACCGGGACTAGCGGTGTTCTTC. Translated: CAISLPGLAVFF.

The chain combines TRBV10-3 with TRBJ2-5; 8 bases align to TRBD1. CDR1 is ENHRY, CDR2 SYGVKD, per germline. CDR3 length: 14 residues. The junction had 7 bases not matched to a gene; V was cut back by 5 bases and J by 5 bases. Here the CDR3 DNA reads TGTGCCATCAGTCAGACAGGGGACGGGGAGACCCAGTACTTC. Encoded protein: CAISQTGDGETQYF.

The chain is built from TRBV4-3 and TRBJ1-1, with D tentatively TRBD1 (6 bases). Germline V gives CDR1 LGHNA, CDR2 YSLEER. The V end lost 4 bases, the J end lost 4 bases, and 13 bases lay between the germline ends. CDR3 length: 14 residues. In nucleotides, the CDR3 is TGCGCCAGCAGCCCCGACCGAGGGGGCACTGAAGCTTTCTTT. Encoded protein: CASSPDRGGTEAFF.

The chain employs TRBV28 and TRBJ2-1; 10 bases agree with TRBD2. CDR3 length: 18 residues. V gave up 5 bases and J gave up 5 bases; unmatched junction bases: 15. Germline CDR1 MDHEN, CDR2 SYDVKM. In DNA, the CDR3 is TGTGCCAGCAGTCGACCAGGAAGGACTAGCGGATATAACAATGAGCAGTTCTTC. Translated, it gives CASSRPGRTSGYNNEQFF.

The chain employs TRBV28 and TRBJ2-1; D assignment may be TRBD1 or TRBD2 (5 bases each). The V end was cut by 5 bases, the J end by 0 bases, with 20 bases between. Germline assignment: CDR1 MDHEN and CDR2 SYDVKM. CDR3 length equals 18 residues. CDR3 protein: CASSRWDGQPSSYNEQFF. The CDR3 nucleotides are TGTGCCAGCAGTAGATGGGACGGCCAACCGAGCTCCTACAATGAGCAGTTCTTC.

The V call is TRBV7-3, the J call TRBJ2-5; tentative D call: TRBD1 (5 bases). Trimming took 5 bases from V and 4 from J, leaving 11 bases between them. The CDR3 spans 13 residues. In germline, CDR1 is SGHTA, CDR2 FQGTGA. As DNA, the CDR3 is TGTGCCAGCAGCCCCGGACATTCAGAGACCCAGTACTTC. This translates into CASSPGHSETQYF. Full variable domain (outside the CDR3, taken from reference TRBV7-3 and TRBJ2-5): GAGVSQTPSNKVTEKGKYVELRCDPISGHTALYWYRQSLGQGPEFLIYFQGTGAADDSGLPNDRFFAVRPEGSVSTLKIQRTERGDSAVYLCASSPGHSETQYFGPGTRLLVL.

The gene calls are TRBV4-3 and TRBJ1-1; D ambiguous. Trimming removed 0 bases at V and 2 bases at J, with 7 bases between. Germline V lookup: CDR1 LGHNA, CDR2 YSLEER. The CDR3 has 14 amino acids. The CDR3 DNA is TGCGCCAGCAGCCAAGATAGAGCTAACACTGAAGCTTTCTTT. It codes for CASSQDRANTEAFF.

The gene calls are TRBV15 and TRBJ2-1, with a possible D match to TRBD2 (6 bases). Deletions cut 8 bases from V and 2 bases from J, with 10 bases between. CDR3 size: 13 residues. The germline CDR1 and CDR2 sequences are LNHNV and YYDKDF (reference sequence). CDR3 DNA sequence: TGTGCCACCCGGACTACTACCTACAATGAGCAGTTCTTC. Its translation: CATRTTTYNEQFF.

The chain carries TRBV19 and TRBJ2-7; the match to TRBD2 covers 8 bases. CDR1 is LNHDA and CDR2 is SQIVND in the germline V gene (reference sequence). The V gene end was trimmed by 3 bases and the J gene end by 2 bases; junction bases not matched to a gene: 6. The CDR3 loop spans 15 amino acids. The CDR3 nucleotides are TGTGCCAGTAGTATTCGGCGAGCGGGGGCCTACGAGCAGTACTTC. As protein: CASSIRRAGAYEQYF.

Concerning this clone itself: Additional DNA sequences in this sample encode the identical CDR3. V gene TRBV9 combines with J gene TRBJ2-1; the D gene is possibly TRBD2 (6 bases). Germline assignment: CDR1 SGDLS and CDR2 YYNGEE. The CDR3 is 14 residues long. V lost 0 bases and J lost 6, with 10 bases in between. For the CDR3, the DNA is TGTGCCAGCAGCGTAGGAGGGAGGAGCAATGAGCAGTTCTTC. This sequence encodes CASSVGGRSNEQFF.